The 29 T cell receptor beta chains listed next were all sequenced from one sample in a study of control samples from healthy donors and cancer patients. Generated by immunoSEQ multiplex PCR, the TCRdb table keeps only in-frame clones and is missing some. The sample includes about 140,000 clones, about nine tenths seen only once; the top ten take around 10%. Sequenced sample: blood. These receptors originate from a man aged 30-40 years in good health.

The rearrangement uses TRBV6-4 and TRBJ2-1; 10 bases are a match to TRBD2. Germline V gene sequence: CDR1 MRHNA, CDR2 SNTAGT. The V and J ends lost 5 bases and 0 bases, in that order; junction bases with no gene match: 4. The CDR3 runs 16 residues. Here the CDR3 DNA reads TGTGCCAGCAGTCGAACTAGCGGGATCTCCTACAATGAGCAGTTCTTC. This encodes CASSRTSGISYNEQFF.

The chain joins TRBV28 to TRBJ1-2; 8 positions agree with TRBD1. The CDR3 has 14 amino acids. Germline values: CDR1 MDHEN, CDR2 SYDVKM. V lost 6 bases to trimming and J lost 5 bases; unmatched junction nucleotides: 8. As DNA, the CDR3 is TGTGCCAGCAGACTAAGACAGGGGATGTATGGCTACACCTTC. Amino acids: CASRLRQGMYGYTF.

The chain recombines TRBV5-4 with TRBJ2-3, with D perhaps TRBD2 (5 bases). Trimming left V 3 bases short and J 8 bases short, with 13 bases between. CDR1 is SGHNT and CDR2 is YYREEE in the germline V gene (reference sequence). This CDR3 contains 13 residues. The CDR3 DNA reads TGTGCCAGCAGCTCACTTAGGGAGATTACGCAGTATTTT. It codes for CASSSLREITQYF. The variable domain in full, completed from reference TRBV5-4 and TRBJ2-3, reads ETGVTQSPTHLIKTRGQQVTLRCSSQSGHNTVSWYQQALGQGPQFIFQYYREEENGRGNFPPRFSGLQFPNYSSELNVNALELDDSALYLCASSSLREITQYFGPGTRLTVL.

J is TRBJ1-5 and V is TRBV28; 9 nucleotides line up with TRBD1. Unmatched junction bases numbered 7, after V lost 3 bases and J lost 7 bases. Germline CDR1 is MDHEN and CDR2 is SYDVKM. The CDR3 loop spans 15 amino acids. For the CDR3, the DNA is TGTGCCAGCAGTTTGATTGGGACAGGGCCCCAGCCCCAGCATTTT. It specifies CASSLIGTGPQPQHF.

This chain joins TRBV19 and TRBJ1-5; D unclear. The CDR3 consists of 14 residues. V gave up 6 bases and J gave up 0 bases, with 9 bases separating them. Germline V gene data show CDR1 as LNHDA and CDR2 as SQIVND (reference sequence). CDR3: CASRTVASNQPQHF. DNA for the CDR3: TGTGCCAGTAGGACGGTGGCTAGCAATCAGCCCCAGCATTTT.

The chain couples TRBV13 to TRBJ2-2; D is undetermined. From germline, CDR1 is PRHDT and CDR2 FYEKMQ (reference sequence). V lost 2 bases to trimming and J lost 6 bases, with 13 bases between them. The CDR3 consists of 15 residues. CDR3 sequence: CASSLRRYGAGELFF. In DNA, the CDR3 is TGTGCCAGCAGCTTAAGACGGTATGGGGCCGGGGAGCTGTTTTTT.

The chain has TRBV25-1 and TRBJ1-2; no definite D call. The CDR3 runs to 13 residues. Deletions cut 1 base from V and 8 bases from J, with 11 bases between. Germline CDR1 MGHDK, CDR2 SYGVNS. CDR3 loop: CASSELVGRGYTF. The CDR3 region has the DNA TGTGCCAGCAGTGAATTGGTGGGCAGAGGCTACACCTTC.

This clone was picked up a small number of times. As DNA, the CDR3 is TGTGCCAGCAGCGTAGATTTGGGGCTAACTAATGAAAAACTGTTTTTT. The encoded protein is CASSVDLGLTNEKLFF. The genes are TRBV9 and TRBJ1-4; TRBD1 is a possible D gene (5 bases). Trimming removed 0 bases at V and 1 base at J, with 10 bases between. CDR1 is SGDLS and CDR2 is YYNGEE in the germline V gene. CDR3 size: 16 residues.

The chain links TRBV6-2 or TRBV6-3 to TRBJ2-5; 8 bases line up with TRBD1. The germline V gene has CDR1 MNHEY and CDR2 SVGEGT. V shed 6 bases and J 5 bases; nucleotides not matched to a gene: 14. The CDR3 spans 16 residues. In DNA form, the CDR3 reads TGTGCCAGCAGCATCACACTATCAGGGGGCCGGGAGACCCAGTACTTC. It is translated as CASSITLSGGRETQYF.

The chain employs TRBV2 and TRBJ2-1; D possibly corresponds to TRBD2 (6 bases). CDR1 and CDR2 (germline): SNHLY, FYNNEI. The V and J ends lost 1 base and 5 bases respectively, with 15 bases between them. The CDR3 is 16 amino acids. CDR3 sequence reads: CASSEVTSLGNNEQFF. CDR3 sequence (DNA): TGTGCCAGCAGTGAAGTGACTAGTCTGGGGAACAATGAGCAGTTCTTC.

The chain recombines TRBV5-4 with TRBJ1-2, with D possibly matching TRBD1 (5 bases). V lost 4 bases, J lost 6 bases, and 19 bases lay in between. Germline lookup yields CDR1 SGHNT and CDR2 YYREEE (reference sequence). The CDR3 covers 15 residues. CDR3 amino acids: CASSLGAGPRDGYTF. CDR3 nucleotide sequence: TGTGCCAGCAGCCTCGGAGCAGGGCCTAGGGATGGCTACACCTTC.

J is TRBJ2-3 and V is TRBV2, with 8 positions matching TRBD2. This CDR3 has 15 residues. V shed 7 bases and J 1 base; nucleotides not matched to a gene: 7. In germline, CDR1 is SNHLY, CDR2 FYNNEI. CDR3 loop: CASTEGLDGTDTQYF. The CDR3, as DNA: TGTGCCAGCACCGAGGGACTAGATGGCACAGATACGCAGTATTTT.

CDR3 coding DNA: TGTGCCAGCTCACCAACTAGCGGGTACTCTGGGGCCAACGTCCTGACTTTC. Protein sequence: CASSPTSGYSGANVLTF. V gene TRBV18 combines with J gene TRBJ2-6; 9 positions agree with TRBD2. V lost 2 bases to trimming and J lost 0 bases; unmatched junction nucleotides: 2. The CDR3 contains 17 residues. In germline, CDR1 is KGHSH, CDR2 LQKENI.

The rearrangement links TRBV6-6 to TRBJ2-5; a weak D match, TRBD2 (5 bases). Germline CDR1 MNHNY, CDR2 SVGAGI (reference sequence). This CDR3 has 15 amino acids. Trimming took off 5 bases at V and 5 bases at J, with 18 bases between the two ends. For the CDR3, the DNA is TGTGCCAGCAGTGCACCACACGGACTGAGGGAGACCCAGTACTTC. It codes for CASSAPHGLRETQYF.

This chain uses TRBV12-3 or TRBV12-4 with TRBJ2-7, with D uncertain. The CDR3 has 11 amino acids. V gave up 5 bases and J gave up 11 bases, with 13 bases separating them. The CDR3 nucleotides read TGTGCCAGCAGTCTGAATAAGATGAAGTACTTC. Translation gives CASSLNKMKYF.

The chain carries TRBV7-6 and TRBJ2-5; TRBD2 is a possible D gene (6 bases). The CDR3 loop spans 15 amino acids. Germline V gene lookup returns CDR1 SGHVS and CDR2 FNYEAQ. Trimming took off 1 base at V and 8 bases at J, with 17 bases between the two ends. CDR3 amino acids: CASSLVGRGENTQYF. The CDR3 bases are TGTGCCAGCAGCTTAGTGGGGCGGGGCGAGAATACCCAGTACTTC.

V usage is TRBV12-5 and J usage is TRBJ1-2; TRBD1 matches at 10 bases. Germline trimming cut 2 bases from V and 3 bases from J; bases unmatched to any gene: 9. Germline values: CDR1 LGHNT, CDR2 FRNRAP. The CDR3 length is 17 residues. The CDR3 nucleotides read TGTGCTAGTGGTTTGAGGGACAGGGGAAAAGTTGACTATGGCTACACCTTC. This codes for CASGLRDRGKVDYGYTF.

This clone has just a few counts. V and J are TRBV7-2 and TRBJ2-7; D is ambiguous. Germline values: CDR1 SGHTA, CDR2 FQGNSA. The CDR3 consists of 13 residues. V was shortened by 2 bases and J by 3 bases, with 8 bases between the two germline ends. CDR3 amino acids: CASSLRAVYEQYF. CDR3 in DNA: TGTGCCAGCAGCTTACGGGCAGTCTACGAGCAGTACTTC.

The J gene is TRBJ1-3, the V gene TRBV1; the listed D gene, TRBD1, was not tested against the DNA. TRBV1 is noted as a pseudogene. The CDR3 is 15 amino acids. CDR3 sequence reads: CTSSQDRDNGNTIYF. The DNA of the CDR3 is TGCACCAGCAGCCAAGATCGGGACAATGGAAACACCATATATTTT.

A single count supports this clone. The chain recombines TRBV25-1 with TRBJ2-1; 8 bases match TRBD1. Trimming cost V 8 bases and J 7 bases; bases outside gene matches: 7. Germline V lookup: CDR1 MGHDK, CDR2 SYGVNS. The CDR3 runs to 13 residues. The CDR3 sequence is CASARQGRNEQFF. The CDR3, as DNA: TGTGCCAGCGCCCGACAGGGGAGAAATGAGCAGTTCTTC.

This clone was counted once. CDR3 sequence: CASSSNLNTEAFF. The DNA of the CDR3 is TGTGCCAGCAGCTCTAACTTGAACACTGAAGCTTTCTTT. The V gene is TRBV7-9, the J gene TRBJ1-1; no reliable D call. Trimming shortened V by 4 bases and J by 0 bases, and 6 bases separated the two germline ends. This CDR3 has 13 amino acids. Germline V gene lookup returns CDR1 SEHNR and CDR2 FQNEAQ (reference sequence).

The J gene is TRBJ2-5, the V gene TRBV7-3, with D perhaps given as TRBD1 or TRBD2 (6 bases each). There are 13 residues in the CDR3. The germline CDR1 and CDR2 sequences are SGHTA and FQGTGA. With 2 bases removed from V and 4 bases from J, the gap between germline ends came to 8 bases. The CDR3 is CASSLGGGETQYF. The CDR3 DNA follows: TGTGCCAGCAGCTTAGGAGGGGGAGAGACCCAGTACTTC.

The chain combines TRBV19 with TRBJ2-1; TRBD2 might be the D (6 bases). This CDR3 spans 13 amino acids. V was shortened by 7 bases and J by 3 bases, with 10 bases between the two germline ends. Germline CDR1 and CDR2: LNHDA and SQIVND (reference sequence). The DNA of the CDR3 is TGTGCCAGTACTTTTAGCGGCTACAATGAGCAGTTCTTC. The encoded protein is CASTFSGYNEQFF.

The chain recombines TRBV7-9 with TRBJ1-5, with TRBD1 identical over 9 bases. V was pared by 5 bases and J by 4 bases, with 0 bases of the junction left unmatched. The V gene's germline CDR1 is SEHNR and CDR2 FQNEAQ (reference sequence). The CDR3 consists of 13 residues. The CDR3 DNA reads as TGTGCCAGCAGCGGACAGGGGAATCAGCCCCAGCATTTT. Protein: CASSGQGNQPQHF. The full variable domain, rest sourced from reference TRBV7-9 and TRBJ1-5, is DTGVSQNPRHKITKRGQNVTFRCDPISEHNRLYWYRQTLGQGPEFLTYFQNEAQLEKSRLLSDRFSAERPKGSFSTLEIQRTEQGDSAMYLCASSGQGNQPQHFGDGTRLSIL.

In this sample, this clone turned up once. The chain recombines TRBV30 with TRBJ1-5; D unresolved. Trimming pared 2 bases from V and 5 bases from J, leaving 10 bases between. The germline CDR1 and CDR2 sequences are GTSNPN and SVGIG (reference sequence). The CDR3 loop spans 13 amino acids. The CDR3 DNA sequence: TGTGCCTGGAGTACGTCACTAGATCAGCCCCAGCATTTT. This codes for CAWSTSLDQPQHF.

CDR3 coding DNA: TGTGCCAGCTCACCAAAAGGGGATTCAGGAAACACCATATATTTT. Translation: CASSPKGDSGNTIYF. The chain combines TRBV18 with TRBJ1-3, with a possible D match to TRBD1 (5 bases). Germline assignment: CDR1 KGHSH and CDR2 LQKENI. The CDR3 is made up of 15 amino acids. V was clipped by 2 bases and J by 4 bases, with 12 bases between them.

The chain uses TRBV9 and TRBJ2-3; 13 bases line up with TRBD2. J was trimmed by 2 bases and V by 4 bases; bases with no gene match: 13. This CDR3 has 19 residues. The germline V gene encodes CDR1 SGDLS and CDR2 YYNGEE. CDR3 bases: TGTGCCAGCAGCTCACCGACTAGCGGGAGGAGCCCTTACACAGATACGCAGTATTTT. Amino acids: CASSSPTSGRSPYTDTQYF. Filled out from reference TRBV9 and TRBJ2-3, the complete variable domain reads DSGVTQTPKHLITATGQRVTLRCSPRSGDLSVYWYQQSLDQGLQFLIQYYNGEERAKGNILERFSAQQFPDLHSELNLSSLELGDSALYFCASSSPTSGRSPYTDTQYFGPGTRLTVL.

The J gene is TRBJ2-7, the V gene TRBV15; 9 positions match TRBD2. J was trimmed by 2 bases and V by 8 bases; bases with no gene match: 1. CDR3 length: 12 residues. Germline CDR1 and CDR2: LNHNV and YYDKDF (reference sequence). This chain's CDR3 is CATRGRAYEQYF. Written as DNA, the CDR3 is TGTGCCACCCGCGGGAGGGCCTACGAGCAGTACTTC.

The V and J genes are TRBV19 and TRBJ2-2, with D unclear. CDR1 is LNHDA and CDR2 is SQIVND in the germline V gene (reference sequence). V was cut by 3 bases and J by 6 bases, with 8 bases left in between. The CDR3 has 13 amino acids. The CDR3 nucleotides read TGTGCCAGTAGTATGGGTAGGGCCGGGGAGCTGTTTTTT. Translated, it gives CASSMGRAGELFF.